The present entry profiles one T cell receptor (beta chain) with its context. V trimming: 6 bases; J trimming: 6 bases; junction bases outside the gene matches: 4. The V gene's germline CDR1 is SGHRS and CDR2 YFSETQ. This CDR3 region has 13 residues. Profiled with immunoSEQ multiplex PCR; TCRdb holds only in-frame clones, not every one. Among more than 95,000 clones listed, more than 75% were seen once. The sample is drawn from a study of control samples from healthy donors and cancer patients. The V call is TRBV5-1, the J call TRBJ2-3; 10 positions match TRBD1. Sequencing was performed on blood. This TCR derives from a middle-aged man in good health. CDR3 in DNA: TGCGCCAGCACCGGGACAGGGGCGGATACGCAGTATTTT. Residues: CASTGTGADTQYF.